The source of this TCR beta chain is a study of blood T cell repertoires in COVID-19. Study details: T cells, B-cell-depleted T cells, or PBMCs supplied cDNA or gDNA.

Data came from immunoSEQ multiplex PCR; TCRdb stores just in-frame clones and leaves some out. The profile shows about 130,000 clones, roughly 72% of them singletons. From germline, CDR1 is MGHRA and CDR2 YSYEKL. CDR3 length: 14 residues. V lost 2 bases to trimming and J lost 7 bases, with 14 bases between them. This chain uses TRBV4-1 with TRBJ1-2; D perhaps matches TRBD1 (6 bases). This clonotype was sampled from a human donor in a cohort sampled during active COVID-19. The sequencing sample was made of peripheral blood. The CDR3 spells CASSQPLQGPGYTF. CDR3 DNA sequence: TGCGCCAGCAGCCAACCCCTACAGGGTCCTGGCTACACCTTC.